The 29 T cell receptor beta chains presented below share a single source sample, sequenced in a study of post-analysis software for immune sequencing data. These receptors have no known antigen. Incorporated into the TCR beta cDNA libraries were unique molecular identifiers, which served to reduce PCR and sequencing biases. TCRdb re-called the PCR reads with MiXCR, one entry per CDR3 protein. Counted here are approximately 770,000 distinct CDR3 sequences, more than 45% occurring once; the ten biggest clones make up over 4.5%. General study points: TRBV5-6, TRBV5-1 and TRBV20-1 were among roughly five TRBV segments more frequent in patients than controls.

The sequenced sample was blood. The receptors derive from a girl aged 10 to 17 with multiple sclerosis.

With regard to this clonotype: A junction boundary mismatches the germline segment, possibly from a read error. This chain connects TRBV3-1 to TRBJ2-1; D may correspond to TRBD1 or TRBD2 (5 bases each). Germline CDR1 and CDR2: LGHDT and YNNKEL (reference sequence). The CDR3 length is 17 residues. The CDR3 here is CVSSPLPGASSYNEQFF. Here the CDR3 DNA reads TGTGTCAGCAGCCCCCTCCCCGGGGCGAGCTCCTACAATGAGCAGTTCTTC.

The V and J genes are TRBV7-9 and TRBJ2-5; tentative D call: TRBD2 (5 bases). Germline CDR1 reads SEHNR; CDR2 reads FQNEAQ (reference sequence). Trimming took 6 bases from V and 4 from J, leaving 24 bases between them. The CDR3 is 17 amino acids. CDR3 DNA: TGTGCCAGCAGTTTTAGCGACCAGATCCTCCTGGTAGAGACCCAGTACTTC. Its translation is CASSFSDQILLVETQYF.

This chain joins TRBV5-1 and TRBJ2-5; D uncertain. The CDR3 runs to 15 residues. Trimming removed 0 bases at V and 5 bases at J, with 14 bases between. In germline, CDR1 is SGHRS, CDR2 YFSETQ. The CDR3 DNA sequence: TGCGCCAGCAGCTTGGGGGTCGACGTGGAGGAGACCCAGTACTTC. Translated, it gives CASSLGVDVEETQYF. Supplemented by reference TRBV5-1 and TRBJ2-5, the full variable domain reads KAGVTQTPRYLIKTRGQQVTLSCSPISGHRSVSWYQQTPGQGLQFLFEYFSETQRNKGNFPGRFSGRQFSNSRSEMNVSTLELGDSALYLCASSLGVDVEETQYFGPGTRLLVL.

The chain carries TRBV7-2 and TRBJ1-1, with D possibly being TRBD1 (6 bases). V lost 5 bases, J lost 3 bases, and 19 bases lay in between. The CDR3 loop spans 16 amino acids. From germline, CDR1 is SGHTA and CDR2 FQGNSA. The CDR3 nucleotides read TGTGCCAGCAGCCCCGAAGGGGGGCGATTCTACACTGAAGCTTTCTTT. Translating gives CASSPEGGRFYTEAFF. Full variable domain (missing parts from reference TRBV7-2 and TRBJ1-1): GAGVSQSPSNKVTEKGKDVELRCDPISGHTALYWYRQSLGQGLEFLIYFQGNSAPDKSGLPSDRFSAERTGGSVSTLTIQRTQQEDSAVYLCASSPEGGRFYTEAFFGQGTRLTVV.

This chain links TRBV15 with TRBJ1-2; possible D gene TRBD1, 5 bases. The CDR3 consists of 14 residues. Germline lookup yields CDR1 LNHNV and CDR2 YYDKDF (reference sequence). Trimming removed 0 bases from V and 3 bases from J, with 8 bases in between. The CDR3 region is CATSRDLGDYGYTF. The CDR3, as DNA: TGTGCCACCAGCAGAGATTTAGGGGACTATGGCTACACCTTC.

The chain combines TRBV12-3 or TRBV12-4 with TRBJ1-2; D remains ambiguous. V was trimmed by 2 bases and J by 4 bases, leaving 14 bases between them. This CDR3 comprises 15 residues. CDR3 residues: CASSLRSEAPYGYTF. The CDR3 DNA sequence: TGTGCCAGCAGTTTAAGGTCGGAGGCCCCCTATGGCTACACCTTC.

There are a few counts of this clonotype. The rearrangement links TRBV24-1 to TRBJ2-1; D possibly corresponds to TRBD2 (6 bases). Germline V gene sequence: CDR1 KGHDR, CDR2 SFDVKD. The CDR3 is made up of 17 amino acids. V lost 0 bases and J 2 bases, leaving 13 bases between the germline ends. The CDR3 nucleotides read TGTGCCACCAGTGATTTGCCTGGGGACTCTGCCTACAATGAGCAGTTCTTC. Protein: CATSDLPGDSAYNEQFF.

Only a few counts were recorded for this clonotype. The chain recombines TRBV29-1 with TRBJ2-7; TRBD1 aligns across 7 bases. The V gene end was trimmed by 5 bases and the J gene end by 0 bases; junction bases not matched to a gene: 4. This CDR3 comprises 13 residues. Germline V lookup: CDR1 SQVTM, CDR2 ANQGSEA. The CDR3 sequence is CSVYRDSSYEQYF. Written as DNA, the CDR3 is TGCAGCGTTTACCGGGACAGCTCCTACGAGCAGTACTTC.

This clonotype was picked up a small number of times. CDR3 in amino acids: CASSERGGSAYNEQFF. CDR3 DNA sequence: TGTGCCAGCAGTGAACGGGGCGGGAGCGCCTACAATGAGCAGTTCTTC. The chain recombines TRBV2 with TRBJ2-1, with 7 positions matching TRBD2. The V and J ends lost 2 bases and 2 bases, in that order; junction bases with no gene match: 6. Germline assignment: CDR1 SNHLY and CDR2 FYNNEI. CDR3 size: 16 residues. Based on the CDR3 plus reference TRBV2 and TRBJ2-1, the full variable domain is EPEVTQTPSHQVTQMGQEVILRCVPISNHLYFYWYRQILGQKVEFLVSFYNNEISEKSEIFDDQFSVERPDGSNFTLKIRSTKLEDSAMYFCASSERGGSAYNEQFFGPGTRLTVL.

This clonotype came up a few times. The V call is TRBV2, the J call TRBJ2-3; maybe TRBD2 (6 bases). V was cut by 2 bases and J by 0 bases, with 9 bases left in between. CDR3 length: 15 residues. Germline V gene data show CDR1 as SNHLY and CDR2 as FYNNEI. The CDR3 DNA reads as TGTGCCAGCAGTGAACTAGCGATAAGCACAGATACGCAGTATTTT. It translates to CASSELAISTDTQYF.

This clonotype was counted between two and nine times. The chain carries TRBV6-5 and TRBJ2-3; TRBD2 matches at 10 bases. Germline V CDR1 and CDR2: MNHEY, SVGAGI. The V segment lost 6 bases and the J segment 8 bases; nucleotides outside the gene matches: 5. CDR3 length: 13 residues. CDR3: CASSRGTSATQYF. CDR3 DNA: TGTGCCAGCAGCCGCGGGACTAGCGCTACGCAGTATTTT.

The chain couples TRBV18 to TRBJ2-3; 7 bases align to TRBD1. Trimming cost V 5 bases and J 0 bases; bases outside gene matches: 2. CDR1 is KGHSH, CDR2 LQKENI, per germline. The CDR3 consists of 14 residues. The CDR3 is CASSTQGSTDTQYF. Here the CDR3 DNA reads TGTGCCAGCTCAACACAGGGGAGCACAGATACGCAGTATTTT.

The chain links TRBV15 to TRBJ2-1; 9 positions match TRBD1. V trimming: 2 bases; J trimming: 8 bases; junction bases outside the gene matches: 10. Germline loops: CDR1 LNHNV, CDR2 YYDKDF (reference sequence). The CDR3 is 16 residues long. The CDR3 reads CATSRTPDRGWDEQFF. CDR3 in DNA: TGTGCCACCAGCAGAACCCCGGACAGGGGATGGGATGAGCAGTTCTTC.

The chain combines TRBV6-2 or TRBV6-3 with TRBJ2-1; no definite D call. This CDR3 spans 15 amino acids. Trimming took 2 bases from V and 3 from J, leaving 11 bases between them. Germline-derived CDR1 and CDR2 are MNHEY and SVGEGT. The chain's CDR3 is CASSYRASNYNEQFF. In nucleotides, the CDR3 is TGTGCCAGCAGTTACCGCGCGTCCAACTACAATGAGCAGTTCTTC.

The chain has TRBV24-1 and TRBJ2-1, with 9 bases that match TRBD2. V dropped 4 bases and J dropped 9; count of bases not matched to a gene: 9. This CDR3 contains 15 residues. Germline V gives CDR1 KGHDR, CDR2 SFDVKD. CDR3 coding DNA: TGTGCCACCAGTGACCCGACTAGCGGAGGGCGTGAGCAGTTCTTC. Amino acids: CATSDPTSGGREQFF.

The V and J genes are TRBV4-2 and TRBJ2-5; no reliable D call. CDR3 length: 15 amino acids. V lost 1 base, J lost 5 bases, and 14 bases lay in between. Germline CDR1 and CDR2: LGHNA and YNFKEQ. The CDR3 here is CASSQGSSGSETQYF. CDR3 DNA sequence: TGTGCCAGCAGCCAAGGAAGCTCAGGTTCTGAGACCCAGTACTTC.

The sample holds a few counts of this clonotype. The chain couples TRBV20-1 to TRBJ2-3, with D unclear. CDR1 and CDR2 from the germline V gene are DFQATT and SNEGSKA (reference sequence). The CDR3 has 13 amino acids. V lost 6 bases, J lost 2 bases, and 12 bases lay in between. The CDR3 DNA is TGCAGTGCCCGGCGGTCGGTCACAGATACGCAGTATTTT. It is translated as CSARRSVTDTQYF.

The chain recombines TRBV20-1 with TRBJ2-7, with D unresolved. Trimming pared 1 base from V and 0 bases from J, leaving 4 bases between. The CDR3 has 12 amino acids. Germline V gene sequence: CDR1 DFQATT, CDR2 SNEGSKA (reference sequence). In DNA form, the CDR3 reads TGCAGTGCTAGAGCCTCCTCCTACGAGCAGTACTTC. Amino acid sequence: CSARASSYEQYF.

The V and J genes are TRBV20-1 and TRBJ2-1; maybe TRBD2 (6 bases). Trimming left V 6 bases short and J 4 bases short, with 13 bases between. The CDR3 has 13 amino acids. From germline, CDR1 is DFQATT and CDR2 SNEGSKA (reference sequence). The CDR3 DNA is TGCAGTGCCCCCCTGGGGGGATACAATGAGCAGTTCTTC. This gives the protein CSAPLGGYNEQFF.

The chain couples TRBV28 to TRBJ1-1, with 8 bases identical to TRBD1. CDR1 and CDR2 from the germline V gene are MDHEN and SYDVKM. With 2 bases clipped from V and 11 bases from J, the junction kept 13 bases outside the gene matches. This CDR3 has 15 residues. CDR3 coding DNA: TGTGCCAGCAGTTTAGCAGGACAGGGAGGGATGAACGCTTTCTTT. This encodes CASSLAGQGGMNAFF. The variable domain in full, with the rest retrieved from reference TRBV28 and TRBJ1-1, is DVKVTQSSRYLVKRTGEKVFLECVQDMDHENMFWYRQDPGLGLRLIYFSYDVKMKEKGDIPEGYSVSREKKERFSLILESASTNQTSMYLCASSLAGQGGMNAFFGQGTRLTVV.

This clonotype showed up just a few times. V gene TRBV7-2 combines with J gene TRBJ2-5; 12 bases line up with TRBD2. CDR1 is SGHTA and CDR2 is FQGNSA in the germline V gene. V shed 5 bases, J shed 1 base, and the junction held 11 bases outside the gene matches. There are 18 residues in the CDR3. The CDR3 sequence: CASSLGLAGPLFQETQYF. The CDR3 DNA follows: TGTGCCAGCAGCCTGGGACTAGCGGGCCCCCTCTTCCAAGAGACCCAGTACTTC.

There are a few counts of this clonotype. The chain employs TRBV6-1 and TRBJ2-7, with D tentatively TRBD2 (5 bases). V was clipped by 4 bases and J by 3 bases, with 13 bases between them. The CDR3 is 14 amino acids. CDR1 is MNHNS, CDR2 SASEGT, per germline. The CDR3 here is CASSGGEPDYEQYF. CDR3 sequence (DNA): TGTGCCAGCAGTGGTGGGGAGCCAGACTACGAGCAGTACTTC.

This clonotype appeared a few times. The chain recombines TRBV29-1 with TRBJ2-7; 9 bases line up with TRBD2. The DNA end favors TRBJ2-5, so the J call may be wrong. The V gene's germline CDR1 is SQVTM and CDR2 ANQGSEA. This CDR3 has 13 amino acids. The CDR3 spells CSARTSDWETQYF. Written as DNA, the CDR3 is TGCAGCGCCAGGACTAGCGACTGGGAGACCCAGTACTTC.

This clonotype was picked up a small number of times. The chain has TRBV30 and TRBJ1-5, with D perhaps matching TRBD1 (6 bases). Germline V gene sequence: CDR1 GTSNPN, CDR2 SVGIG (reference sequence). V dropped 5 bases and J dropped 2 bases, with 13 bases sitting between them. This CDR3 region has 14 residues. The CDR3 sequence: CAWQGTGRNQPQHF. The CDR3 coding sequence is TGTGCCTGGCAGGGGACGGGGCGCAATCAGCCCCAGCATTTT. Full variable domain (outside the CDR3, taken from reference TRBV30 and TRBJ1-5): SQTIHQWPATLVQPVGSPLSLECTVEGTSNPNLYWYRQAAGRGLQLLFYSVGIGQISSEVPQNLSASRPQDRQFILSSKKLLLSDSGFYLCAWQGTGRNQPQHFGDGTRLSIL.

This chain uses TRBV6-5 with TRBJ2-1, with D perhaps TRBD2 (6 bases). Looked up from germline, CDR1 is MNHEY and CDR2 is SVGAGI. V gave up 0 bases and J gave up 8 bases, with 11 bases separating them. The CDR3 length is 14 residues. This CDR3 is CASSYSEGWYEQFF. The CDR3 region has the DNA TGTGCCAGCAGTTACTCGGAGGGGTGGTATGAGCAGTTCTTC.

This clonotype has only a few counts. The chain carries TRBV7-2 and TRBJ2-7; D unclear. The CDR3 length is 13 residues. V was shortened by 2 bases and J by 4 bases, with 9 bases between the two germline ends. Germline V gene sequence: CDR1 SGHTA, CDR2 FQGNSA. DNA of the CDR3: TGTGCCAGCAGCTTAAATTGGGCTTACGAGCAGTACTTC. Its translation is CASSLNWAYEQYF.

The gene calls are TRBV12-3 or TRBV12-4 and TRBJ2-1; 10 bases are a match to TRBD2. J lost 15 bases, V lost 6 bases, and 11 bases had no gene match. The CDR3 totals 13 residues. The chain's CDR3 is CASSLGLATVGFF. The CDR3 DNA reads as TGTGCCAGCAGCCTGGGACTAGCGACCGTGGGGTTCTTC.

The chain employs TRBV20-1 and TRBJ2-1, with 13 bases lining up with TRBD2. J gave up 7 bases and V 2 bases, and 8 bases lay outside the gene matches. CDR1 and CDR2 from the germline V gene are DFQATT and SNEGSKA (reference sequence). This CDR3 region has 16 residues. The chain's CDR3 is CSARIRTSGSLNEQFF. DNA for the CDR3: TGCAGTGCTAGAATAAGGACTAGCGGGAGTTTAAATGAGCAGTTCTTC.

The chain carries TRBV12-3 or TRBV12-4 and TRBJ1-2; possibly TRBD1 for D (6 bases). The CDR3 covers 15 residues. V shed 2 bases and J shed 0 bases, with 10 bases lying between them. The CDR3 here is CASSLSGASNYGYTF. The CDR3 DNA reads as TGTGCCAGCAGTTTATCGGGGGCCTCTAACTATGGCTACACCTTC.